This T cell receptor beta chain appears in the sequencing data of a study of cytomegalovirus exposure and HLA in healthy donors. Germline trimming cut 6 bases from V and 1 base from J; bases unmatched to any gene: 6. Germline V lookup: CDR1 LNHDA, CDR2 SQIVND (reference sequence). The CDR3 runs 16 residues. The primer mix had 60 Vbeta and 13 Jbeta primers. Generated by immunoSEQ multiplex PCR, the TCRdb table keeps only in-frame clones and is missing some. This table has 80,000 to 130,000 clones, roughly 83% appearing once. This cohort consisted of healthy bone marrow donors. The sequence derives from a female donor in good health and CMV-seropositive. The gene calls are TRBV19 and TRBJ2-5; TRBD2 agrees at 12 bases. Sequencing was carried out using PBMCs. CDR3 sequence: CASSPTSGRLQETQYF. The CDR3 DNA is TGTGCCAGTAGCCCTACTAGCGGGAGGCTCCAAGAGACCCAGTACTTC.